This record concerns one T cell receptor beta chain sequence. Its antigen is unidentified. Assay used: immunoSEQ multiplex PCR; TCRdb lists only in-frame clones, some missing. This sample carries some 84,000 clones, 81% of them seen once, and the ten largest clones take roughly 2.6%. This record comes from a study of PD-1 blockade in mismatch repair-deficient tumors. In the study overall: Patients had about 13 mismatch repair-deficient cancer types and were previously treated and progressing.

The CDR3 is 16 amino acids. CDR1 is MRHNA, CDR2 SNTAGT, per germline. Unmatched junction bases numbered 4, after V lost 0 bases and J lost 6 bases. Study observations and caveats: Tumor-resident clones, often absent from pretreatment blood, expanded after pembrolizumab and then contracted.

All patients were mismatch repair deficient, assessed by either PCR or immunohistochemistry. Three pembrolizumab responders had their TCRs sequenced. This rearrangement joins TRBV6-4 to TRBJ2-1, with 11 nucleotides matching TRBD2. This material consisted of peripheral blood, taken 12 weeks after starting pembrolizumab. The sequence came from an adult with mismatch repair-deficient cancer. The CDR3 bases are TGTGCCAGCAGTGACTCTAGCGGGAGGGTCTTCAATGAGCAGTTCTTC. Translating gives CASSDSSGRVFNEQFF.